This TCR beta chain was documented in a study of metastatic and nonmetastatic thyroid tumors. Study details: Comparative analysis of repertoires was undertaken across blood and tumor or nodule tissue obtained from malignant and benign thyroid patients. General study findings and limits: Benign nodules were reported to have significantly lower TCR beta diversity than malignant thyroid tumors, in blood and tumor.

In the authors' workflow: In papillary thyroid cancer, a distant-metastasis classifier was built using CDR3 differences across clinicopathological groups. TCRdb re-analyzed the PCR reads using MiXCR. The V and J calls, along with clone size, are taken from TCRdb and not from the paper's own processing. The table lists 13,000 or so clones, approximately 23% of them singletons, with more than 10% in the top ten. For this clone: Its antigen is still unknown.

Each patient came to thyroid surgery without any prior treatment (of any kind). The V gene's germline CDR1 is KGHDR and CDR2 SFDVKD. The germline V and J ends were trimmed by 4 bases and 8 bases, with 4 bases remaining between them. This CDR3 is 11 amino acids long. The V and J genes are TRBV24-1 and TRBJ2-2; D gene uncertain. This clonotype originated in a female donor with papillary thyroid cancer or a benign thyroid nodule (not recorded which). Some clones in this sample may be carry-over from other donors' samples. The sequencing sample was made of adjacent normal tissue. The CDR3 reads CATSEDGELFF. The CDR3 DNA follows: TGTGCCACCAGTGAAGATGGGGAGCTGTTTTTT.